Following are 14 T cell receptor beta chains from one sample sequenced in a study of blood T cell repertoires in COVID-19. The data were produced by immunoSEQ multiplex PCR, yet TCRdb's version contains in-frame clones alone and is incomplete. The repertoire holds some 50,000 clones, with roughly 80% as singletons. Sequenced material: peripheral blood. These receptors came from a man aged 50 to 60 with acute or convalescent COVID-19.

This chain links TRBV5-6 with TRBJ1-5, with TRBD1 matching 7 bases. The CDR3 has 16 residues. Trimming at V came to 0 bases and at J to 5 bases, leaving 8 bases not matched to a gene. Germline V gene lookup returns CDR1 SGHDT and CDR2 YYEEEE. The CDR3 DNA sequence: TGTGCCAGCAGCTTGGGCGGGACAGCGGGCTATCAGCCCCAGCATTTT. Its protein product is CASSLGGTAGYQPQHF.

The chain links TRBV3-1 (or the pseudogene TRBV3-2) to TRBJ1-5, with D perhaps TRBD1 (5 bases). Per germline, CDR1 LGHDT and CDR2 YNNKEL (reference sequence). The CDR3 spans 14 residues. V shed 1 base and J shed 5 bases, with 9 bases lying between them. The CDR3 region is CASSQAGFHQPQHF. The CDR3 DNA sequence: TGTGCCAGCAGCCAAGCAGGGTTTCATCAGCCCCAGCATTTT.

The chain has TRBV19 and TRBJ2-4; D is unclear. The CDR3 covers 12 residues. Germline V gene data show CDR1 as LNHDA and CDR2 as SQIVND (reference sequence). V was shortened by 5 bases and J by 8 bases, with 10 bases between the two germline ends. For the CDR3, the DNA is TGTGCCAGTAGTTCGAGCCTTGACATTCAGTACTTC. It codes for CASSSSLDIQYF.

The sample holds a few counts of this clone. The chain employs TRBV18 and TRBJ2-3, with 8 bases aligning to TRBD2. The CDR3 sequence is 14 residues long. Germline V lookup: CDR1 KGHSH, CDR2 LQKENI. V lost 3 bases and J lost 4; bases outside the gene matches: 3. The CDR3 loop reads CASSPGRAPDTQYF. The CDR3 DNA follows: TGTGCCAGCTCACCCGGGAGGGCCCCAGATACGCAGTATTTT.

This rearrangement joins TRBV6-6 to TRBJ1-5, with D unclear. This CDR3 spans 13 amino acids. The germline gives CDR1 MNHNY, CDR2 SVGAGI (reference sequence). V was trimmed by 4 bases and J by 4 bases, leaving 8 bases between them. The CDR3 DNA reads TGTGCCAGCAGTTCCACACAGAATCAGCCCCAGCATTTT. Translating gives CASSSTQNQPQHF.

This chain joins TRBV7-9 and TRBJ2-7, with D possibly TRBD1 on 6 matching bases. Trimming stripped 5 bases from V and 4 bases from J, with 15 bases between. The CDR3 covers 14 residues. Germline CDR1 is SEHNR and CDR2 is FQNEAQ (reference sequence). Here the CDR3 DNA reads TGTGCCAGCAGCCCCCCAACAGGGCGATACGAGCAGTACTTC. Protein product: CASSPPTGRYEQYF.

The rearrangement uses TRBV28 and TRBJ1-5; 9 nucleotides align to TRBD1. The CDR3 loop spans 14 amino acids. The germline gives CDR1 MDHEN, CDR2 SYDVKM. V lost 5 bases and J lost 6; bases outside the gene matches: 5. CDR3 residues: CASSPGQGSQPQHF. The CDR3 DNA reads TGTGCCAGCAGTCCTGGACAGGGGAGTCAGCCCCAGCATTTT.

This clone has a handful of counts. This chain links TRBV6-1 with TRBJ1-5; TRBD1 might be the D (6 bases). Per germline, CDR1 MNHNS and CDR2 SASEGT. V was pared by 1 base and J by 6 bases, with 10 bases between. The CDR3 length is 14 residues. This CDR3 reads CASSEVTGSQPQHF. In nucleotides, the CDR3 is TGTGCCAGCAGTGAAGTTACAGGGAGTCAGCCCCAGCATTTT.

The CDR3 coding sequence is TGTGCCAGCAGCTTGGTCAGCGATCAGCCCCAGCATTTT. Its translation: CASSLVSDQPQHF. The V gene is TRBV5-6, the J gene TRBJ1-5; D is uncertain. The CDR3 has 13 amino acids. Trimming left V 0 bases short and J 5 bases short, with 6 bases between. Germline-derived CDR1 and CDR2 are SGHDT and YYEEEE.

The DNA of the CDR3 is TGTGCCAGCAGCTCGCCGGGACTTTCCTCCTACGAGCAGTACTTC. Its protein product is CASSSPGLSSYEQYF. This rearrangement joins TRBV5-6 to TRBJ2-7; tentative D call: TRBD2 (6 bases). The ends were cut back, 3 bases at V and 0 bases at J, with 13 bases in the middle. The CDR3 is made up of 15 amino acids. CDR1 and CDR2 from the germline V gene are SGHDT and YYEEEE.

The chain has TRBV9 and TRBJ1-1; TRBD1 might be the D (5 bases). The germline V gene has CDR1 SGDLS and CDR2 YYNGEE. The CDR3 consists of 14 residues. The V gene lost 0 bases and the J gene lost 5 bases, with 11 bases spanning the gap. The CDR3 DNA sequence: TGTGCCAGCAGCGTAGCGGGGGTCGATACTGAAGCTTTCTTT. Translated, it gives CASSVAGVDTEAFF.

The V and J genes are TRBV29-1 and TRBJ2-7, with 13 bases lining up with TRBD2. Unmatched junction bases numbered 14, after V lost 6 bases and J lost 3 bases. Germline values: CDR1 SQVTM, CDR2 ANQGSEA. The CDR3 covers 17 residues. The CDR3 coding sequence is TGCAGCGTAAATGGACTAGCGGGAGCCCAAAGGAACTACGAGCAGTACTTC. It encodes CSVNGLAGAQRNYEQYF.

This clone showed up just a few times. The chain is built from TRBV11-2 and TRBJ2-7; weak D call: TRBD2 (5 bases). With 2 bases removed from V and 2 bases from J, the gap between germline ends came to 10 bases. CDR3 length: 14 residues. Germline-derived CDR1 and CDR2 are SGHAT and FQNNGV. DNA of the CDR3: TGTGCCAGCAGCTTAAACGGGGAAACCTACGAGCAGTACTTC. This codes for CASSLNGETYEQYF.

This chain joins TRBV18 and TRBJ2-7; the D is unclear. The V gene lost 3 bases and the J gene lost 2 bases, with 14 bases spanning the gap. The CDR3 totals 15 residues. Germline CDR1 is KGHSH and CDR2 is LQKENI. The CDR3 loop is CASSPSGVVAYEQYF. CDR3 nucleotides: TGTGCCAGCTCACCGTCAGGTGTCGTGGCCTACGAGCAGTACTTC. Combining the CDR3 with reference TRBV18 and TRBJ2-7 gives the whole variable domain NAGVMQNPRHLVRRRGQEARLRCSPMKGHSHVYWYRQLPEEGLKFMVYLQKENIIDESGMPKERFSAEFPKEGPSILRIQQVVRGDSAAYFCASSPSGVVAYEQYFGPGTRLTVT.